This record concerns one T cell receptor beta chain sequence. Antigen specificity is unknown. This specimen comes from a study of cytomegalovirus exposure and HLA in healthy donors. The study, taken as a whole, reports: Earlier findings revealed that most TCR beta V segments proved productive either about 87% or about 30% of the time. Reports indicate that TCR beta sequences accurately predicted the HLA-A and HLA-B alleles of most subjects.

V lost 1 base and J lost 3, with 10 bases in between. This CDR3 has 14 residues. The germline V gene has CDR1 SGHNT and CDR2 YYREEE (reference sequence). The PCR contained 60 Vbeta and 13 Jbeta primers. Libraries were prepared by immunoSEQ multiplex PCR; TCRdb keeps only in-frame clonotypes and omits some of them. The listing records some 34,000 clones. Sequencing used PBMCs. This sequence was found in a man in his forties in good health and CMV-seronegative. J is TRBJ1-1 and V is TRBV5-4; D not certain. CDR3 loop: CASSLNIGDTEAFF. CDR3 nucleotide sequence: TGTGCCAGCAGCTTGAACATCGGGGACACTGAAGCTTTCTTT.